The rows below give T cell receptor beta chains drawn from one sample of a study of metastatic and nonmetastatic thyroid tumors. TCRdb re-clonotyped the PCR reads through MiXCR. The sample gives roughly 30,000 clones, around 25% of which show up once; roughly 15% is in the top ten. Sample: blood. Receptor source: a female donor with papillary thyroid cancer or a benign thyroid nodule (not recorded which). Some clones in this sample may be carry-over from other donors' samples. CDR3s include the opening cysteine and the closing phenylalanine or tryptophan. A D gene is named only where the DNA matches it firmly. Rows give clone size only sometimes, using once, few, many, or a class for an expanded clone.

>.|many|TRBV3-1|TRBJ1-2
TGTGCCAGCAGCCAAGATCAAATCAACTATGGCTACACCTTC
CASSQDQINYGYTF
>.|.|TRBV5-6|TRBJ2-7
TGTGCCAGCAGCCCCATCCTAGCCTACGAGCAGTACTTC
CASSPILAYEQYF
>TRBD1|many|TRBV11-1|TRBJ1-3
TGTGCCAGCAGCATACTACAGGGGGATGGGAGAAACACCATATATTTT
CASSILQGDGRNTIYF
>.|few|TRBV7-2|TRBJ2-7
TGTGCCAGCAGCTTTCAGGGCTACGAGCAGTACTTC
CASSFQGYEQYF
>.|many|TRBV25-1|TRBJ2-3
TGTGCCAGCAGTGACCCCGCCCGCACAGATACGCAGTATTTT
CASSDPARTDTQYF
>.|many|TRBV2|TRBJ2-4
TGTGCCAGCAGTGAAGCGTTGACGCTATTAAACATTCAGTACTTC
CASSEALTLLNIQYF
>.|medium-sized|TRBV6-2/TRBV6-3|TRBJ1-1
TGTGCCAGCAGTTACCGAATGAACACTGAAGCTTTCTTT
CASSYRMNTEAFF
>.|many|TRBV4-1|TRBJ2-7
TGCGCCAGCAGCCAAGAGAGCTACACCTACGAGCAGTACTTC
CASSQESYTYEQYF
>TRBD2|few|TRBV2|TRBJ2-1
TGTGCCAGCAGACTAGCGGGGGTTTCCTACAATGAGCAGTTCTTC
CASRLAGVSYNEQFF
>TRBD1|many|TRBV5-1|TRBJ2-3
TGCGCCAGCAGCTTGTACGGACAGGTGGCTAACACAGATACGCAGTATTTT
CASSLYGQVANTDTQYF
>.|few|TRBV6-2/TRBV6-3|TRBJ2-7
TGTGCCAGCAGTTACTCGCCGGTAATGTACGAGCAGTACTTC
CASSYSPVMYEQYF
>.|.|TRBV27|TRBJ2-7
TGTGCCAGCAGTTCGCCCCACACAGGGATGGCCTACGAGCAGTACTTC
CASSSPHTGMAYEQYF
>.|many|TRBV28|TRBJ2-3
TGTGCCAGCAGTTCCCCCCCCTCGATGTCAGATACGCAGTATTTT
CASSSPPSMSDTQYF
>.|medium-sized|TRBV28|TRBJ2-7
TGTGCCAGCAGTACCCCGCTAGACGAGCAGTACTTC
CASSTPLDEQYF
>TRBD2|few|TRBV27|TRBJ2-3
TGTGCCAGCAGTTTATCACTAGCGGGAGCAGTAGATACGCAGTATTTT
CASSLSLAGAVDTQYF
>.|many|TRBV7-6|TRBJ2-2
TGTGCCAGCAGCTTACTAGGACAAAGCCACACCGGGGAGCTGTTTTTT
CASSLLGQSHTGELFF
>.|.|TRBV6-1|TRBJ1-5
TGTGCGAGCAGGACCTCGGGACTAGGTAGCACAGATACGCAGCATTTT
CASRTSGLGSTDTQHF
>TRBD1|many|TRBV12-3/TRBV12-4|TRBJ1-1
TGTGCCAGCACCATTCACAGGGGGCGAATGAACACTGAAGCTTTCTTT
CASTIHRGRMNTEAFF
>TRBD1|many|TRBV5-1|TRBJ1-1
TGCGCCAGCAGCTTGGATGGCTACAGGGGCACTGAAGCTTTCTTT
CASSLDGYRGTEAFF
>.|many|TRBV5-4|TRBJ1-2
TGTGCCAGCAGCTTGGCCGGGCCCCGTACAGGAAACTATGGCTACACCTTC
CASSLAGPRTGNYGYTF
>TRBD2|.|TRBV28|TRBJ2-3
TGTGCCAGCAGCACGAATAGCGGGAGTGTAGATACGCAGTGTTTT
CASSTNSGSVDTQCF
>.|few|TRBV10-3|TRBJ2-2
TGTGCCATCAGTTATCTCCCCTTGCGCGGGGAGCTGTTTTTT
CAISYLPLRGELFF
>.|medium-sized|TRBV6-1|TRBJ1-3
TGTGCCAGCAGCAGGGTTACTGGAAACACCATATATTTT
CASSRVTGNTIYF
>TRBD1|many|TRBV7-2|TRBJ2-7
TGTGCCAGCAGCCCAACAGCCGGGACAGGGGAGCAGTACTTC
CASSPTAGTGEQYF
>TRBD2|many|TRBV20-1|TRBJ2-3
TGCAGTGCTAGAGATAAGGGACTAGCGAGCACAGATACGCAGTATTTT
CSARDKGLASTDTQYF
>.|many|TRBV7-9|TRBJ1-4
TGTGCCAGCAGCTCACCAAACAGGGCCACTAATGAAAAACTGTTTTTT
CASSSPNRATNEKLFF
>.|many|TRBV27|TRBJ2-2
TGTGCCAGCAGTCTAGGCCGTGCGGGCACCGGGGAGCTGTTTTTT
CASSLGRAGTGELFF
>.|many|TRBV12-3/TRBV12-4|TRBJ2-5
TGTGCCAGCAGTAACTTAATTCCGCTGGAGACCCAGTACTTC
CASSNLIPLETQYF
>.|.|TRBV30|TRBJ2-1
TGTGCCTGGAGTTACTATCGGGAGTTTGAGCAGTTCTTC
CAWSYYREFEQFF
>.|few|TRBV2|TRBJ2-7
TGTGCCAGCAGCGGGACATTTTTTTCCTACGAGCAGTACTTC
CASSGTFFSYEQYF
>TRBD2|many|TRBV5-1|TRBJ2-4
TGCGCCAGCAGCGCCGGGACTAGCGGGAGGTCGGAAAACATTCAGTACTTC
CASSAGTSGRSENIQYF
>.|.|TRBV2|TRBJ2-7
TGTGCCAGTACCTCCCCGGGGCGGAACTACGAGCAGTACTTT
CASTSPGRNYEQYF
>TRBD1|few|TRBV27|TRBJ2-7
TGTGCCAGCAGCCTACTTGGACAGGGTAGTTTCTACGAGCAGTACTTC
CASSLLGQGSFYEQYF
>.|many|TRBV7-9|TRBJ2-3
TGTGCCAGCAGCTTGACTGCCGGCACAGATACGCAGTATTTT
CASSLTAGTDTQYF
>.|.|TRBV7-6|TRBJ1-1
TGTGCCAGCAGCTTAGGGGGAGGGATGAGGACTGAAGCTTTCTTT
CASSLGGGMRTEAFF
>.|.|TRBV7-3|TRBJ2-6
TGTGCCAGCAGCTTAATGGGGGTCAGCTCTGCGGCCAACGTCCTGACTTTC
CASSLMGVSSAANVLTF
>.|many|TRBV19|TRBJ2-5
TGTGCCAGTAGTAAGTTCGCGGGACAAGAGACCCAGTACTTC
CASSKFAGQETQYF
>.|many|TRBV7-8|TRBJ2-2
TGTGCCAGCAGCTTAGTGGGGGGAGAGACCGGGGAGCTGTTTTTT
CASSLVGGETGELFF
>.|many|TRBV5-5|TRBJ2-1
TGTGCCAGCAGCTTGGATCTAGGATACTACAATGAGCAGTTCTTC
CASSLDLGYYNEQFF
>TRBD2|.|TRBV4-1|TRBJ2-3
TGCGCCAGCAGCCAAGATGGGGTACTAGCGGGATCCACAGATACGCAGTATTTT
CASSQDGVLAGSTDTQYF
>.|many|TRBV29-1|TRBJ1-1
TGCAGCGTTATGATGAACACTGAAGCTTTCTTT
CSVMMNTEAFF
>.|many|TRBV20-1|TRBJ1-1
TGCAGTGCTAGTGTACAGACGGTGAACACTGAAGCTTTCTTT
CSASVQTVNTEAFF
>.|many|TRBV29-1|TRBJ2-3
TGCAGCGCCGGTAAACAGGGTCGCAGCACAGATACGCAGTATTTT
CSAGKQGRSTDTQYF
>TRBD2|many|TRBV7-2|TRBJ2-5
TGTGCCAGCAGCTCGACTAGCGGCTACCAAGAGACCCAGTACTTC
CASSSTSGYQETQYF
>.|once|TRBV5-5|TRBJ2-7
TGTGCCAGCAGCCAGACCTCGGGAGTGTACGAGCAGTACTTC
CASSQTSGVYEQYF
>TRBD1|many|TRBV5-8|TRBJ1-5
TGTGCCAGCAGCACGGGGGACAGGGTATTGACTCAGCCCCAGCATTTT
CASSTGDRVLTQPQHF
>.|.|TRBV9|TRBJ1-1
TGTGCCAGCAGCGCGACGGTTTCGAACACTGAAGCTTTCTTT
CASSATVSNTEAFF
>.|.|TRBV6-1|TRBJ2-7
TGTGCCAGCAGTGAAAGTTCTAGCTGGGCCTACGAGCAGTACTTC
CASSESSSWAYEQYF
>.|many|TRBV4-1|TRBJ1-2
TGCGCCAGCAGCTCAGTCTCGGGGGGCTATGGCTACACCTTC
CASSSVSGGYGYTF
>.|.|TRBV12-3/TRBV12-4|TRBJ2-7
TGTGCCAGCAGCTCCAGCTCCTACGAGCAGTACTTC
CASSSSSYEQYF
>TRBD2|many|TRBV19|TRBJ2-2
TGTGCCAGTGGCAGGACTAGCGGGAGATCGAACACCGGGGAGCTGTTTTTT
CASGRTSGRSNTGELFF
>.|.|TRBV20-1|TRBJ2-7
TGCAGTGCTAGAGATGGTGATTTGTCACACCGTCTTTCCTACGAGCAGTACTTC
CSARDGDLSHRLSYEQYF
>TRBD1|.|TRBV6-2/TRBV6-3|TRBJ2-2
TGTGCCGGGAGATTGGGACAGGGCGACACCGGGGAGCTGTTTTTT
CAGRLGQGDTGELFF
>.|many|TRBV11-2|TRBJ2-1
TGTGCCAGCAGCTTATCGGGGGGCCCTAACAATGAGCAGTTCTTC
CASSLSGGPNNEQFF
>.|.|TRBV20-1|TRBJ2-3
TGCAGTGCTAAGATCCCTAGCACAGATACGCAGTATTTT
CSAKIPSTDTQYF
>TRBD1|few|TRBV6-1|TRBJ2-2
TGTGCCAGCAGTATTACAGGGGGCGCAACCGGGGAGCTGTTTTTT
CASSITGGATGELFF
>TRBD2|few|TRBV6-1|TRBJ2-5
TGTGCCAGCAGACATAGACTAGCGGGAGGGCCTTCCCGGGAGACGCAGTACTTC
CASRHRLAGGPSRETQYF
>.|.|TRBV6-2/TRBV6-3|TRBJ2-6
TGTGCCACCCGGGCCGTGGCCATCTATGGGGCCAACGTCCTGACTTTC
CATRAVAIYGANVLTF
>.|many|TRBV10-1|TRBJ1-1
TGCGCCAGCAGAGAAACACTGAACACTGAAGCTTTCTTT
CASRETLNTEAFF
>.|.|TRBV11-2|TRBJ2-1
TGTGCCAGCAGCTTATTGGGGACTGGCTACAATGAGCAGTTCTTC
CASSLLGTGYNEQFF